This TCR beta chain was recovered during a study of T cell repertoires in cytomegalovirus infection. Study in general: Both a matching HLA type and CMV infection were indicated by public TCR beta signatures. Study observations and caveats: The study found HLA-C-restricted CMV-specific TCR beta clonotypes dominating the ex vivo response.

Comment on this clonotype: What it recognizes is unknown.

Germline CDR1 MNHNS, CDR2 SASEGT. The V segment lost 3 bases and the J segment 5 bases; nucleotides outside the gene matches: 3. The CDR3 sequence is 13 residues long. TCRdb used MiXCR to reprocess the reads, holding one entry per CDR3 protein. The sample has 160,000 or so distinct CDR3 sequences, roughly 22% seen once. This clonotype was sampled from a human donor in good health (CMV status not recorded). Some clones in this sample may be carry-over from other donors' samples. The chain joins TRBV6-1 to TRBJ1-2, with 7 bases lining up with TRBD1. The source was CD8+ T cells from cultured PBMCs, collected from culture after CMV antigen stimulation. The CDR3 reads CASSDTTGYGYTF. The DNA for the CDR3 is TGTGCCAGCAGTGACACGACAGGGTATGGCTACACCTTC.